Included here is one T cell receptor (beta chain) sequence, with context. The CDR3 is made up of 13 amino acids. Germline assignment: CDR1 SGHAT and CDR2 FQNNGV. V was pared by 5 bases and J by 6 bases, with 14 bases between. Produced via immunoSEQ multiplex PCR; TCRdb's table is partial and in-frame only. The data contain hundreds of thousands of clones, nearly 85% of them singletons. This entry comes from a study of blood T cell repertoires in COVID-19. The V gene is TRBV11-2, the J gene TRBJ2-7; weak D call: TRBD1 (7 bases). This TCR derives from a young woman with COVID-19, enrolled during active disease. The source material was peripheral blood. CDR3 in amino acids: CASSRAQGGEQYF. Written as DNA, the CDR3 is TGTGCCAGCAGCCGCGCCCAGGGGGGCGAGCAGTACTTC.